The TCR beta chain under discussion was sequenced for a study of OX40 agonist ivuxolimab in advanced cancers. Context from the whole study: Ivuxolimab was an agonistic, fully human IgG2 monoclonal antibody directed against OX40 (CD134), a costimulatory receptor. Partial responses occurred in three dose-escalation patients, of whom one had hepatocellular carcinoma and two had cutaneous melanoma. Peripheral TCRbeta sequencing was intended to test whether TCR sequence diversity was altered and clonal T-cell expansion was caused by ivuxolimab. Intravenous ivuxolimab was administered to patients every 2 weeks at six dose levels: 0.01, 0.1, 0.3, 1.5, 3 and 10 mg/kg. The paper reports the monotherapy dose-escalation portion (N of about 50 patients) of the phase I ivuxolimab trial. A male proportion of approximately 83% and a mean age of approximately 58 years, ranging from roughly 20 to 80, were recorded for the dose-escalation cohort. Patients were allowed to have had prior anti-PD-1, anti-PD-L1 or anti-CTLA-4 therapy, and approximately 40% of the dose-escalation patients had previously received checkpoint inhibitors. Among the 52 dose-escalation patients, approximately 20 had hepatocellular carcinoma, 15 melanoma, 9 renal cell carcinoma and 9 head and neck cancer. Study-wide conclusions, independent of this receptor: At doses of 0.1 to 3.0 mg/kg, clonal expansion of both CD4+ and CD8+ T cells in blood was seen between baseline and week 6. After ivuxolimab, more expanded clones were found on average in CD8+ T cells than in CD4+ T cells. Low levels of normalized T-cell clonal expansion were also shown by some nonresponding patients. The antigen specificity of the peripheral T cells that underwent clonal expansion was not determined. In the 0.1-3.0 mg/kg groups, partial responders were among the patients with the lowest normalized peripheral clonal expansion, particularly in CD8+ T cells.

For sequencing of the TCRbeta CDR3 region, genomic DNA was extracted from the sorted cells. The immunoSEQ Assay was used to sequence the TCRbeta CDR3 regions. The immuneACCESS repertoire file appears here via TCRdb, limited to in-frame rearrangements. These files lack a portion of the clones; in checked studies, under half of the deficit traces to unresolved V genes, and the cause of the others is not known. The sample table records tens of thousands of clones; more than 70% of these occur just once. Clones ranked in the top ten supply more than 0.45% of the sample. This clone showed up just once. What this receptor recognizes is not known. The input lacks base qualities; no much larger clone sits a single base away. Patients with autoimmune disease history or receiving systemic immunosuppression were excluded from the trial. Peripheral blood for TCR sequencing was collected from all dose cohorts at baseline, on cycle 4 day 1, and on cycle 7 day 1. Samples came from an open-label, multicenter, first-in-human phase I dose-escalation trial of ivuxolimab. Adults with locally advanced or metastatic melanoma, renal cell carcinoma, hepatocellular carcinoma or head and neck squamous cell carcinoma were enrolled in the trial. CD4+ and CD8+ T cells were sorted separately from peripheral blood before TCR sequencing.

V is shortened by 4 bases, J by 3 bases, and the region joining them spans 7 bases. The CDR1 and CDR2 encoded by the germline V gene are SGHRS and YFSETQ. The CDR3 runs 12 amino acids, cysteine and phenylalanine included. Solely the CDR3 DNA is kept, with 36 bases framed from the first base. This sequence was found in an adult with an advanced solid tumor such as melanoma, head and neck, liver or kidney cancer. The starting material was CD4+ or CD8+ T cells sorted from blood, obtained in a trial of the OX40 agonist ivuxolimab. Recombination linked TRBV5-1 to TRBJ1-2; the D segment could be TRBD1, given 6 matching bases. At the DNA level, the sequence is TGCGCCAGCAGCGGGGGCTACTATGGCTACACCTTC. Its translation reads: CASSGGYYGYTF.